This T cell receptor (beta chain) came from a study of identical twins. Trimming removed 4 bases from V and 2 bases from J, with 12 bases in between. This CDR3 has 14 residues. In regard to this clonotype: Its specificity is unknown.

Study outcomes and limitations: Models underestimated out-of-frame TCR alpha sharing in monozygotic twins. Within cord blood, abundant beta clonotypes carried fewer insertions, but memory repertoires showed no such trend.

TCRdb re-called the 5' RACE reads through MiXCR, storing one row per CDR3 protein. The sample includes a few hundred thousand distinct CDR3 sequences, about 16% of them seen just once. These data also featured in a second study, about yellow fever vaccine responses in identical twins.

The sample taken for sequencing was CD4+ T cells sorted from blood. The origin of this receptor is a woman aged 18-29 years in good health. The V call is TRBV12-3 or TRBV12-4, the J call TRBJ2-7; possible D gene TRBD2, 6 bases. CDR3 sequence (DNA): TGTGCCAGCAGTTATGGCAGGACTACCTACGAGCAGTACTTC. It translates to CASSYGRTTYEQYF.